This TCR beta chain was profiled in a study of blood T cell repertoires in COVID-19. Study-wide context: The United States, Italy and Spain supplied acute and convalescent COVID-19 samples. PBMCs, B-cell-depleted T cells, or T cells were the source of the cDNA or gDNA that made up the material.

Original methodology: Nucleated cell counts were estimated from reference gene primer amplification. Sequenced by immunoSEQ multiplex PCR; TCRdb stores in-frame clones only, minus some. V, J and clone size were drawn from that table, and D and trimming were deduced from the DNA. The sample shows some 200,000 clones, approximately 80% of them seen only once. The CDR3 runs to 14 residues. V shed 4 bases and J 7 bases; nucleotides not matched to a gene: 4. CDR1 is SNHLY, CDR2 FYNNEI, per germline. Sequencing was carried out using peripheral blood. This TCR was recovered from a human donor in a cohort sampled during active COVID-19. V and J are TRBV2 and TRBJ2-1, with 10 bases fitting TRBD1. As DNA, the CDR3 is TGTGCCAGCAGTGGCGGACAGGGGGGAAATGAGCAGTTCTTC. Encoded protein: CASSGGQGGNEQFF.